Listed here is a single T cell receptor (beta chain). As yet, its antigen is unknown. A much larger clone lies a single base off, so this may be a read error. This record comes from a study of post-analysis software for immune sequencing data. The V gene's germline CDR1 is SNHLY and CDR2 FYNNEI. The CDR3 length is 15 residues. General observations from the study: Controls showed lower frequencies than patients for roughly 5 TRBV segments, and TRBV5-6, TRBV5-1 and TRBV20-1 were among these.

Sequencing libraries made from TCR beta cDNA carried unique molecular identifiers. MiXCR, run by TCRdb on the PCR reads, gives a single entry per CDR3 protein. This sample carries about 460,000 distinct CDR3 sequences, roughly 45% of them seen once, and the ten largest clones take around an eighth. Source material: blood. This receptor was identified in a girl under 18 with multiple sclerosis. The chain joins TRBV2 to TRBJ2-1; 9 bases are a match to TRBD2. The CDR3 loop is CASKTSGWAYSEQFF. The CDR3 nucleotides read TGTGCCAGTAAAACTAGCGGGTGGGCCTACAGTGAGCAGTTCTTC.